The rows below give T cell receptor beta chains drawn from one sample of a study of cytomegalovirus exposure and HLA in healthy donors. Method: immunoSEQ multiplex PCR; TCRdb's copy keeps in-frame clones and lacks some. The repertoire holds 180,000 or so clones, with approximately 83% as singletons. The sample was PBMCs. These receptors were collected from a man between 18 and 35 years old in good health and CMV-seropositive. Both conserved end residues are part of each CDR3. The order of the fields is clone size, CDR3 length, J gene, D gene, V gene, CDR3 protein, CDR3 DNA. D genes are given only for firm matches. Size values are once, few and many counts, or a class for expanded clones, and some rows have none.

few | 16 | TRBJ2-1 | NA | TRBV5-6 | CASSLRHRTYYNEQFF | TGTGCCAGCAGCCTAAGACACCGGACATACTACAATGAGCAGTTCTTC
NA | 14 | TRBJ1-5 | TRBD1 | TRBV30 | CAWSRDSLNQPQHF | TGTGCCTGGAGTCGGGACAGCCTCAATCAGCCCCAGCATTTT
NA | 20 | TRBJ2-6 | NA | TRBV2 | CASSARPGRVWFPGANVLTF | TGTGCCAGCAGTGCCCGGCCGGGAAGGGTTTGGTTCCCTGGGGCCAACGTCCTGACTTTC
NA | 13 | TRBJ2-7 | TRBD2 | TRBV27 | CASRGLAGPEQYF | TGTGCCAGCAGGGGACTAGCGGGGCCCGAGCAGTACTTC
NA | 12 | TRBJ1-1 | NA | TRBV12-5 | CASGFYGAEAFF | TGTGCTAGTGGTTTCTACGGGGCTGAAGCTTTCTTT
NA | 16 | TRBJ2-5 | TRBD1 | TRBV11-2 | CASSLGGQGLQETQYF | TGTGCCAGCAGCTTAGGGGGACAGGGACTGCAAGAGACCCAGTACTTC
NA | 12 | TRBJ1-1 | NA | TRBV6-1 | CASSESGRRAFF | TGTGCCAGCAGTGAATCCGGCAGGCGAGCTTTCTTT
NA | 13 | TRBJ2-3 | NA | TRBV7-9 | CASSQGGADTQYF | TGTGCCAGCAGCCAAGGAGGGGCAGATACGCAGTATTTT
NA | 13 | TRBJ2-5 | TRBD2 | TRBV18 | CASSGLAWETQYF | TGTGCCAGCTCTGGACTAGCCTGGGAGACCCAGTACTTC
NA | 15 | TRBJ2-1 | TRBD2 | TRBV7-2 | CASSLRGGPYNEQFF | TGTGCCAGCAGCTTACGCGGGGGGCCCTACAATGAGCAGTTCTTC
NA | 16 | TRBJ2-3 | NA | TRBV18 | CASSPWGAASTDTQYF | TGTGCCAGCTCACCGTGGGGAGCGGCTAGCACAGATACGCAGTATTTT
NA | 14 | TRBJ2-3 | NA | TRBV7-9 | CASSLGTGTDTQYF | TGTGCCAGCAGCTTAGGGACAGGCACAGATACGCAGTATTTT
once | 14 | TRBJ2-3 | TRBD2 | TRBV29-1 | CSVEVTSGTDTQYF | TGCAGCGTTGAGGTAACTAGCGGCACAGATACGCAGTATTTT
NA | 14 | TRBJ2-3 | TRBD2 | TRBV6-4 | CASRGLAGADTQYF | TGTGCCAGCAGAGGACTAGCGGGGGCAGATACGCAGTATTTT
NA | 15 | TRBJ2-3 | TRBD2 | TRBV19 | CASSFLAGGTDTQYF | TGTGCCAGTAGTTTCCTAGCGGGGGGGACAGATACGCAGTATTTT
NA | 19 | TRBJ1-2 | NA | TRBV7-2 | CASSQGWGRASLPNYGYTF | TGTGCCAGCAGCCAGGGGTGGGGCAGGGCATCCCTACCTAACTATGGCTACACCTTC
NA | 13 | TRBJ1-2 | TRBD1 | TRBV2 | CASRAGGGYGYTF | TGTGCCAGCAGGGCAGGGGGCGGGTATGGCTACACCTTC
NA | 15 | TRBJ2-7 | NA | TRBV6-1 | CASSEMEGRTYEQYF | TGTGCCAGCAGTGAAATGGAGGGGCGGACTTACGAGCAGTACTTC
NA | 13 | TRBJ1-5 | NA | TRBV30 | CAWSPAGNQPQHF | TGTGCCTGGAGTCCGGCAGGGAATCAGCCCCAGCATTTT
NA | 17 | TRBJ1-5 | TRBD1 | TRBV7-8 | CASSLGQGRNSNQPQHF | TGTGCCAGCAGCCTGGGACAGGGACGAAATAGCAATCAGCCCCAGCATTTT
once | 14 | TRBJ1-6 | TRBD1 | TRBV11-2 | CASSSDRGVSPLHF | TGTGCCAGCAGTTCCGACAGGGGGGTGTCACCCCTCCACTTT
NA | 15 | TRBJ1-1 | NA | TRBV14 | CASSPTNRVGTEAFF | TGTGCCAGCAGCCCGACCAACAGGGTTGGGACTGAAGCTTTCTTT
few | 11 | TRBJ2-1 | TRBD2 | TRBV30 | CAWSGGGKQFF | TGTGCCTGGAGTGGGGGGGGGAAGCAGTTCTTC
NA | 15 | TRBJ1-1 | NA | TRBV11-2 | CASSFFTGVVTEAFF | TGTGCCAGCAGCTTTTTTACCGGGGTGGTCACTGAAGCTTTCTTT
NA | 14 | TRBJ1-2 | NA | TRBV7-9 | CASSSAGELYGYTF | TGTGCCAGCAGCTCCGCCGGGGAGCTCTATGGCTACACCTTC
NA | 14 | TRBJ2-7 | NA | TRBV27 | CASSLSNGDYEQYF | TGTGCCAGCAGTTTATCGAACGGTGACTACGAGCAGTACTTC
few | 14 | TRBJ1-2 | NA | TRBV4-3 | CASSQESRATGYTF | TGCGCCAGCAGCCAAGAATCCAGGGCGACCGGGTACACCTTC
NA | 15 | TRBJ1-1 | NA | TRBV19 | CASSIRDTANTEAFF | TGTGCCAGTAGTATAAGGGACACAGCAAACACTGAAGCTTTCTTT
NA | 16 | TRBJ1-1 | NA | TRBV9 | CASSVATGRGGTEAFF | TGTGCCAGCAGCGTAGCTACGGGAAGGGGGGGCACTGAAGCTTTCTTT
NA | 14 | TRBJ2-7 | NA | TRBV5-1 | CASSLAGLTYEQYF | TGCGCCAGCAGCTTGGCAGGGCTTACCTACGAGCAGTACTTC
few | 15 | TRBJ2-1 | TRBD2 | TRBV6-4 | CASSGTSGGANEQFF | TGTGCCAGCAGTGGGACTAGCGGGGGGGCCAATGAGCAGTTCTTC
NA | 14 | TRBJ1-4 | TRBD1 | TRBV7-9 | CASVRGDRNEKLFF | TGTGCCAGCGTTAGGGGGGACAGGAATGAAAAACTGTTTTTT
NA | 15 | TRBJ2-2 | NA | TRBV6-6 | CASSYSMGRPGELFF | TGTGCCAGCAGTTACTCGATGGGCCGACCCGGGGAGCTGTTTTTT
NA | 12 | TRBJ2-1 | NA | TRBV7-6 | CASSLTALEQFF | TGTGCCAGCAGCTTAACCGCACTCGAGCAGTTCTTC
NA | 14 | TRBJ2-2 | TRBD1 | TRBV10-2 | CASSGDRATGELFF | TGCGCCAGCAGTGGGGACAGGGCGACCGGGGAGCTGTTTTTT
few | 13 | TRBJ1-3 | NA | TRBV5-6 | CASSLAGSNTIYF | TGTGCCAGCAGCTTAGCAGGGTCGAACACCATATATTTT
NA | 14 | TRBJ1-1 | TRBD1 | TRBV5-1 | CASSSGQGDTEAFF | TGCGCCAGCAGCTCGGGACAGGGAGACACTGAAGCTTTCTTT
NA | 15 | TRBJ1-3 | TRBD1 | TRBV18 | CASSETGTVGNTIYF | TGTGCCAGCTCAGAAACCGGGACAGTTGGAAACACCATATATTTT
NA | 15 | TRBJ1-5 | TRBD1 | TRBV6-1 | CASSAEDRDNQPQHF | TGTGCCAGCAGTGCGGAAGACAGGGACAATCAGCCCCAGCATTTT
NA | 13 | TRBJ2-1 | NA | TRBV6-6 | CASTNGIVGEQFF | TGTGCCAGCACCAACGGGATTGTAGGTGAGCAGTTCTTC
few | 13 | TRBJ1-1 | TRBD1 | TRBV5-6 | CASQGGMNTEAFF | TGTGCCAGCCAGGGGGGAATGAACACTGAAGCTTTCTTT
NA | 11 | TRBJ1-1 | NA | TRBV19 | CASSMSTEAFF | TGTGCCAGTAGTATGAGTACTGAAGCTTTCTTT
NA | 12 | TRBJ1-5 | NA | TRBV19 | CASSIGHQPQHF | TGTGCCAGTAGTATAGGGCATCAGCCCCAGCATTTT
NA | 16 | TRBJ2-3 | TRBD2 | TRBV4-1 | CASSQGGAGDTDTQYF | TGCGCCAGCAGCCAAGGTGGAGCGGGGGACACAGATACGCAGTATTTT
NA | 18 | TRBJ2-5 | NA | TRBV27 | CASKQAPDYQPFPETQYF | TGTGCCAGCAAACAAGCCCCAGACTATCAGCCCTTTCCAGAGACCCAGTACTTC
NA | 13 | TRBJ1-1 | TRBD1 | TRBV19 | CASGGGAITEAFF | TGTGCCAGTGGAGGGGGCGCGATCACTGAAGCTTTCTTT